This T cell receptor (beta chain) was identified during a study of T cell repertoires in cytomegalovirus infection. Study overall: Alongside well-studied HLA-B-restricted CMV epitopes, recently identified HLA-C-restricted CMV epitopes were also used. Regarding the study as a whole: Cumulative frequency of public TCR beta families picked out carriers of CMV plus the relevant HLA.

TCRdb analysed the reads with MiXCR anew, one entry per CDR3 protein. Altogether approximately 110,000 distinct CDR3 sequences are present, roughly 39% being singletons, with the ten largest covering about two thirds. This clonotype was picked up one time. Its target is unknown. V was clipped by 0 bases and J by 5 bases; unmatched bases: 8. The germline CDR1 and CDR2 sequences are MNHEY and SVGAGI. The CDR3 is 16 amino acids. V and J are TRBV6-5 and TRBJ2-7; 9 positions match TRBD2. The clonotype originates from a human donor in good health (CMV status not recorded). Some clones in this sample may be carry-over from other donors' samples. The material sequenced was CD8+ T cells from cultured PBMCs, taken from culture after CMV antigen stimulation. CDR3 sequence reads: CASSYSSGLAHHEQYF. CDR3 DNA: TGTGCCAGCAGTTACTCGTCGGGACTAGCACACCACGAGCAGTACTTC.